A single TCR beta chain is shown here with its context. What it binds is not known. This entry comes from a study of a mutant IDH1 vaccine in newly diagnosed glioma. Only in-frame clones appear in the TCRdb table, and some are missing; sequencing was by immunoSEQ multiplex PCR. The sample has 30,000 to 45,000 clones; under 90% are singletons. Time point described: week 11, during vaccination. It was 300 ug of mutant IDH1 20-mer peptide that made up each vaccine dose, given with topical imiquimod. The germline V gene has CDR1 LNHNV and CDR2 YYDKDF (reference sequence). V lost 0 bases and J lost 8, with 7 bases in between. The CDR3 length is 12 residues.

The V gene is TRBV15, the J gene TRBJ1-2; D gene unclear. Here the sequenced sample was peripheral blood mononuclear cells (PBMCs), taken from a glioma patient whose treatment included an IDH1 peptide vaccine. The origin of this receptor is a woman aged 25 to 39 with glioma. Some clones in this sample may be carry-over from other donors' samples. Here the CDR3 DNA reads TGTGCCACCAGCAGAGATCGTGAGGGCTACACCTTC. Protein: CATSRDREGYTF.